The 27 T cell receptor beta chains presented below share a single source sample, sequenced in a study of T-cell memory formation after mild COVID-19. TCRdb used MiXCR to reprocess the 5' RACE reads, holding one entry per CDR3 protein. The sample holds around 140,000 distinct CDR3 sequences, around 27% seen once. Sequenced sample: PBMCs or a T cell subset sorted from them (not recorded which). These receptors were collected from an adult woman who had mild COVID-19 (a few samples of this study predate the infection). Cell type and time point are not known.

This clonotype was recorded a few times. The chain carries TRBV29-1 and TRBJ2-1, with 13 bases lining up with TRBD2. V shed 6 bases and J 7 bases; nucleotides not matched to a gene: 6. Germline CDR1 SQVTM, CDR2 ANQGSEA. The CDR3 is 14 residues long. The DNA for the CDR3 is TGCAGCGTGGGGACTAGCGGGATGGGAAATGAGCAGTTCTTC. This gives the protein CSVGTSGMGNEQFF.

This rearrangement joins TRBV6-1 to TRBJ2-7; D may be TRBD1 (6 bases). The CDR3 is made up of 13 amino acids. The germline CDR1 and CDR2 sequences are MNHNS and SASEGT. V dropped 4 bases and J dropped 2 bases, with 9 bases sitting between them. CDR3 amino acids: CASSVDSTYEQYF. The CDR3 DNA is TGTGCCAGCAGTGTGGACAGTACCTACGAGCAGTACTTC.

The chain joins TRBV7-9 to TRBJ2-1; 13 positions agree with TRBD2. The CDR3 has 17 amino acids. Germline assignment: CDR1 SEHNR and CDR2 FQNEAQ (reference sequence). Unmatched junction bases numbered 11, after V lost 5 bases and J lost 7 bases. The CDR3 protein is CASSPPPGTSGENEQFF. DNA for the CDR3: TGTGCCAGCAGCCCCCCCCCTGGGACTAGCGGGGAAAATGAGCAGTTCTTC.

The chain is built from TRBV5-4 and TRBJ2-7; no clear D gene. This CDR3 is 14 amino acids long. CDR1 and CDR2 from the germline V gene are SGHNT and YYREEE (reference sequence). V lost 3 bases to trimming and J lost 5 bases, with 15 bases between them. The chain's CDR3 is CASSSALGPDEQYF. In DNA, the CDR3 is TGTGCCAGCAGCTCTGCGCTCGGTCCCGACGAGCAGTACTTC.

This clonotype was counted between two and nine times. The chain employs TRBV7-9 and TRBJ2-5; 10 bases are shared with TRBD2. The CDR3 covers 16 residues. J was trimmed by 0 bases and V by 6 bases; bases with no gene match: 7. CDR1 is SEHNR, CDR2 FQNEAQ, per germline (reference sequence). CDR3 in DNA: TGTGCCAGCAGGAGGGGGCTAGCGGGAGACCAAGAGACCCAGTACTTC. Encoded protein: CASRRGLAGDQETQYF.

The gene calls are TRBV6-6 and TRBJ1-2, with 7 nucleotides matching TRBD1. From germline, CDR1 is MNHNY and CDR2 SVGAGI (reference sequence). The CDR3 extends over 14 amino acids. The J segment lost 4 bases and the V segment lost 10 bases, leaving 12 bases of the junction unmatched. In DNA, the CDR3 is TGTGCCACCATACTAGGGGGCGCGGGCTATGGCTACACCTTC. This encodes CATILGGAGYGYTF.

There are a few counts of this clonotype. The chain uses TRBV5-5 and TRBJ1-1; 9 bases match TRBD1. Germline V gives CDR1 SGHKS, CDR2 YYEKEE (reference sequence). The CDR3 is 15 amino acids. With 2 bases clipped from V and 4 bases from J, the junction kept 6 bases outside the gene matches. The CDR3 sequence: CASSFLGTGSTEAFF. The CDR3 DNA follows: TGTGCCAGCAGCTTCCTCGGGACAGGGAGCACTGAAGCTTTCTTT.

This clonotype has more than one count but fewer than ten. J is TRBJ2-2 and V is TRBV6-5, with D unresolved. The CDR3 runs to 14 residues. CDR1 MNHEY and CDR2 SVGAGI come from the germline V gene. Trimming cost V 6 bases and J 0 bases, with 8 bases left between them. The CDR3 DNA reads TGTGCCAGCAGCTTGCTTCCGAACACCGGGGAGCTGTTTTTT. Its protein is CASSLLPNTGELFF.

This clonotype was counted between two and nine times. V and J are TRBV7-9 and TRBJ2-1; no clear D gene. V gave up 4 bases and J gave up 0 bases, with 16 bases separating them. CDR3 length equals 17 residues. Germline V gives CDR1 SEHNR, CDR2 FQNEAQ (reference sequence). As DNA, the CDR3 is TGTGCCAGCAGCTGGCCGCAAGCCTTTAGCTCCTACAATGAGCAGTTCTTC. It is translated as CASSWPQAFSSYNEQFF.

This clonotype was observed a handful of times. The CDR3 DNA reads as TGTGCCAGCAGTTTATTAGGCAGCCCCTACTATGGCTACACCTTC. Its protein product is CASSLLGSPYYGYTF. This chain connects TRBV12-3 or TRBV12-4 to TRBJ1-2; no clear D. Trimming cost V 2 bases and J 3 bases, with 13 bases left between them. The CDR3 is made up of 15 amino acids.

This clonotype has only a few counts. This CDR3 is CASSYLSADEQYF. The CDR3 DNA reads TGTGCCAGCAGTTACTTATCGGCAGACGAGCAGTACTTC. The rearrangement uses TRBV6-6 and TRBJ2-7; D uncertain. The CDR3 runs 13 residues. Trimming removed 1 base at V and 5 bases at J, with 9 bases between. The germline V gene encodes CDR1 MNHNY and CDR2 SVGAGI (reference sequence).

This sequence joins TRBV7-3 and TRBJ2-5, with D tentatively TRBD2 (7 bases). CDR1 is SGHTA, CDR2 FQGTGA, per germline. Trimming pared 5 bases from V and 5 bases from J, leaving 21 bases between. The CDR3 totals 16 residues. In nucleotides, the CDR3 is TGTGCCAGCAGCCCACGCGGGGGCCACCTTCGGGAGACCCAGTACTTC. This translates into CASSPRGGHLRETQYF.

This clonotype was seen at least ten times. The chain carries TRBV5-8 and TRBJ2-7; the D is unclear. Per germline, CDR1 SGHTS and CDR2 YDEGEE. V was trimmed by 0 bases and J by 3 bases, leaving 7 bases between them. The CDR3 has 13 amino acids. For the CDR3, the DNA is TGTGCCAGCAGCTTGGGTGGATTCTACGAGCAGTACTTC. Translating it yields CASSLGGFYEQYF.

This clonotype was counted a few times. The gene calls are TRBV7-9 and TRBJ1-1; D gene ambiguous. The germline V gene has CDR1 SEHNR and CDR2 FQNEAQ (reference sequence). V shed 0 bases and J shed 1 base, with 12 bases lying between them. The CDR3 spans 16 residues. The CDR3 protein is CASSLAPGSANTEAFF. The CDR3 bases are TGTGCCAGCAGCTTAGCCCCCGGGTCGGCGAACACTGAAGCTTTCTTT.

This chain connects TRBV7-3 to TRBJ2-1; D ambiguous. Trimming shortened V by 2 bases and J by 1 base, and 12 bases separated the two germline ends. The germline V gene has CDR1 SGHTA and CDR2 FQGTGA. The CDR3 covers 16 residues. The CDR3 region has the DNA TGTGCCAGCAGCTTAGATTTCCAAAAATCCTACAATGAGCAGTTCTTC. It codes for CASSLDFQKSYNEQFF.

The chain combines TRBV7-9 with TRBJ2-7; D gene uncertain. Germline CDR1 is SEHNR and CDR2 is FQNEAQ (reference sequence). The V gene lost 1 base and the J gene lost 5 bases, with 6 bases spanning the gap. CDR3 length equals 12 residues. This chain's CDR3 is CASSLGVDEQYF. The DNA for the CDR3 is TGTGCCAGCAGCTTAGGCGTCGACGAGCAGTACTTC.

The rearrangement links TRBV29-1 to TRBJ2-7; tentatively, D is TRBD1 or TRBD2 (5 bases each). Germline V gives CDR1 SQVTM, CDR2 ANQGSEA. The V end lost 3 bases, the J end lost 1 base, and 7 bases lay between the germline ends. The CDR3 totals 12 residues. The CDR3 DNA is TGCAGCGTTGAGTGGGGGTCCTACGAGCAGTACTTC. Protein product: CSVEWGSYEQYF.

The V gene is TRBV5-1, the J gene TRBJ2-3; 8 positions match TRBD1. The CDR3 contains 16 residues. Unmatched junction bases numbered 9, after V lost 0 bases and J lost 6 bases. In germline, CDR1 is SGHRS, CDR2 YFSETQ. This CDR3 is CASSLEGSGGSDTQYF. The CDR3 DNA follows: TGCGCCAGCAGCTTGGAGGGCTCAGGGGGCAGCGATACGCAGTATTTT.

The sample holds a few counts of this clonotype. This rearrangement joins TRBV12-3 or TRBV12-4 to TRBJ2-7, with D possibly being TRBD2 (6 bases). V dropped 3 bases and J dropped 6 bases, with 15 bases sitting between them. The CDR3 extends over 14 amino acids. The CDR3 loop is CASSFSRGVSEQYF. CDR3 in DNA: TGTGCCAGCAGTTTCTCGCGGGGAGTGAGCGAGCAGTACTTC.

This rearrangement joins TRBV5-6 to TRBJ2-7, with 7 bases matching TRBD2. The trim removed 4 bases at V and 4 bases at J, leaving 8 bases unmatched. From germline, CDR1 is SGHDT and CDR2 YYEEEE. The CDR3 consists of 14 residues. In DNA, the CDR3 is TGTGCCAGCAGCCCCGAAGCGGGACCATACGAGCAGTACTTC. Amino acid sequence: CASSPEAGPYEQYF.

Turning to this clonotype: The junction departs from the called germline gene at one end, perhaps through a read error. The gene calls are TRBV9 and TRBJ2-2; 10 bases are a match to TRBD1. Germline V CDR1 and CDR2: SGDLS, YYNGEE. The CDR3 extends over 18 amino acids. CDR3 sequence: CDSSDPAGGQGVIGELFF. CDR3 DNA sequence: TGTGACAGCAGCGACCCAGCGGGCGGACAGGGGGTTATCGGGGAGCTGTTTTTT.

This clonotype was observed a few times. The gene calls are TRBV6-5 and TRBJ2-3; perhaps D is TRBD1 or TRBD2 (5 bases each). V was shortened by 2 bases and J by 3 bases, with 12 bases between the two germline ends. This CDR3 region has 15 residues. Germline V gives CDR1 MNHEY, CDR2 SVGAGI. CDR3 DNA: TGTGCCAGCAGTTACAGGGACGGTGGTACAGATACGCAGTATTTT. Amino acid sequence: CASSYRDGGTDTQYF.

This clonotype was seen a handful of times. The chain links TRBV30 to TRBJ2-7; 8 bases are shared with TRBD1. This CDR3 region has 15 residues. The V segment lost 3 bases and the J segment 5 bases; nucleotides outside the gene matches: 12. In germline, CDR1 is GTSNPN, CDR2 SVGIG (reference sequence). The CDR3 here is CAWRVDRGNPNEQYF. The CDR3 nucleotides read TGTGCCTGGAGGGTCGACAGGGGCAACCCTAACGAGCAGTACTTC.

The genes are TRBV9 and TRBJ2-2; 10 nucleotides align to TRBD2. V was clipped by 4 bases and J by 6 bases; unmatched bases: 9. The CDR3 length is 16 residues. The V gene's germline CDR1 is SGDLS and CDR2 YYNGEE. CDR3 coding DNA: TGTGCCAGCAGCCCACCGGGACTAGCGCACGCCGGGGAGCTGTTTTTT. It specifies CASSPPGLAHAGELFF.

This rearrangement joins TRBV2 to TRBJ2-1; D might be TRBD2 (5 bases). The germline CDR1 and CDR2 sequences are SNHLY and FYNNEI. This CDR3 region has 13 residues. V dropped 6 bases and J dropped 6 bases, with 12 bases sitting between them. Written as DNA, the CDR3 is TGTGCCAGCAGCCCGAGTGGAGGCAATGAGCAGTTCTTC. Its translation is CASSPSGGNEQFF.

This chain joins TRBV20-1 and TRBJ2-7; possible D gene TRBD1, 6 bases. Deletions cut 1 base from V and 3 bases from J, with 13 bases between. The germline gives CDR1 DFQATT, CDR2 SNEGSKA (reference sequence). This CDR3 spans 14 amino acids. The CDR3 nucleotides are TGCAGTGCTAGAGGAGTTAAAGGGGGCTACGAGCAGTACTTC. This sequence encodes CSARGVKGGYEQYF.

V gene TRBV6-5 combines with J gene TRBJ2-1; TRBD2 matches at 9 bases. With 7 bases clipped from V and 6 bases from J, the junction kept 10 bases outside the gene matches. The CDR3 length is 15 residues. Germline V gene data show CDR1 as MNHEY and CDR2 as SVGAGI. CDR3: CASNRGRGPGNEQFF. The CDR3 nucleotides read TGTGCCAGCAATCGCGGGAGGGGGCCGGGCAATGAGCAGTTCTTC.